This is a list of T cell receptor beta chains from one sample in a study of shared clonotypes between healthy human individuals. Here immunoSEQ multiplex PCR was the method, and the copy in TCRdb shows in-frame clones only, minus some. The sample has under 2,500,000 clones, 90% to 97% seen once. Sequences were obtained from naive CD4+ T cells sorted from blood. These receptors were collected from a man between 18 and 29 years old in good health. The CDR3 runs from the conserved cysteine through the conserved F or W. A D gene is named only where the DNA matches it firmly. Not every row has a clone size; where given, it reads once, few, many or a size class.

j_call d_call v_call clone_size cdr3_aa cdr3_nt
TRBJ1-1 - TRBV30 - CAWSGTRNTEAFF TGTGCCTGGAGCGGGACACGGAACACTGAAGCTTTCTTT
TRBJ1-2 - TRBV6-5 - CASRRGGYGYTF TGTGCCAGCCGGAGGGGGGGCTATGGCTACACCTTC
TRBJ2-1 - TRBV7-8 - CASSLPRLVSPSHEQFF TGTGCCAGCAGCCTCCCGAGACTAGTGTCTCCTAGCCATGAGCAGTTCTTC
TRBJ2-7 TRBD2 TRBV2 - CASRGAPGLAGEQYF TGTGCCAGCAGGGGAGCCCCGGGACTAGCGGGGGAGCAGTACTTC
TRBJ1-1 TRBD1 TRBV5-1 once CASRLDGTASSPGQAFF TGCGCCAGCAGGCTGGACGGGACAGCTAGTTCTCCCGGCCAAGCTTTCTTT
TRBJ1-6 TRBD1 TRBV6-1 - CASSEPLGTAYNSPLHF TGTGCCAGCAGTGAACCCCTAGGGACAGCCTATAATTCACCCCTCCACTTT
TRBJ1-6 - TRBV25-1 once CASSGFPSTRGSPLHF TGTGCCAGCAGTGGTTTCCCCTCGACCAGGGGTTCACCCCTCCACTTT
TRBJ1-1 - TRBV6-1 - CASSENSPNTEAFF TGTGCCAGCAGTGAAAACAGCCCAAACACTGAAGCTTTCTTT
TRBJ1-1 - TRBV27 - CASSLRGDTEAFF TGTGCCAGCAGCTTAAGAGGGGACACTGAAGCTTTCTTT
TRBJ1-2 TRBD1 TRBV6-5 - CASSYSGQGSYGYTF TGTGCCAGCAGTTACTCGGGACAGGGGTCCTATGGCTACACCTTC
TRBJ1-1 - TRBV18 - CASSLGQLMNTEAFF TGTGCCAGCTCACTCGGACAGCTGATGAACACTGAAGCTTTCTTT
TRBJ1-5 - TRBV18 - CASSTTGETNQPQHF TGTGCCAGCTCAACTACCGGAGAAACCAATCAGCCCCAGCATTTT
TRBJ2-7 - TRBV4-1 few CASSQDTWGEQYF TGCGCCAGCAGCCAAGATACGTGGGGCGAGCAGTACTTC
TRBJ1-6 TRBD1 TRBV19 - CASKDDRGENSPLHF TGTGCCAGTAAAGACGACAGGGGGGAAAATTCACCCCTCCACTTT
TRBJ2-2 - TRBV7-9 - CASSLGAPNTGELFF TGTGCCAGCAGCTTGGGGGCACCGAACACCGGGGAGCTGTTTTTT
TRBJ1-1 TRBD1 TRBV18 - CASSPLERTGAEAFF TGTGCCAGCTCACCACTCGAGAGGACAGGGGCTGAAGCTTTCTTT
TRBJ2-7 TRBD2 TRBV5-6 once CASSLRFAGGPYEQYF TGTGCCAGCAGCTTGCGATTCGCGGGAGGGCCATACGAGCAGTACTTC
TRBJ1-5 - TRBV28 - CASGGTGLGQQPQHF TGTGCCAGCGGGGGGACGGGATTGGGGCAACAGCCCCAGCATTTT
TRBJ1-1 - TRBV2 - CASSELGAYTEAFF TGTGCCAGCAGTGAATTGGGGGCTTACACTGAAGCTTTCTTT
TRBJ2-7 - TRBV14 - CASSLGWVGAEQYF TGTGCCAGCAGCCTCGGTTGGGTTGGTGCCGAGCAGTACTTC
TRBJ1-2 - TRBV7-2 once CASSPDRNYGYTF TGTGCCAGCAGCCCGGATCGAAACTATGGCTACACCTTC
TRBJ2-2 - TRBV7-3 - CASSFFFGELFF TGTGCCAGCAGCTTCTTTTTCGGGGAGCTGTTTTTT
TRBJ1-6 - TRBV5-1 - CASSHPGSPLHF TGCGCCAGCAGCCATCCAGGGTCACCCCTCCACTTT
TRBJ2-3 TRBD2 TRBV18 - CASSGGLANRDTQYF TGTGCCAGCTCAGGGGGACTAGCAAACAGAGATACGCAGTATTTT
TRBJ1-2 - TRBV2 - CASSGPAYLGADYGYTF TGTGCCAGCAGTGGGCCCGCTTACTTGGGGGCCGACTATGGCTACACCTTC
TRBJ2-7 TRBD2 TRBV15 - CATSRELAGAYEQYF TGTGCCACCAGCAGAGAGTTAGCGGGAGCCTACGAGCAGTACTTC
TRBJ2-7 - TRBV23-1 - CASSLGTPQYF TGCGCCAGCAGTCTTGGGACGCCTCAGTACTTC